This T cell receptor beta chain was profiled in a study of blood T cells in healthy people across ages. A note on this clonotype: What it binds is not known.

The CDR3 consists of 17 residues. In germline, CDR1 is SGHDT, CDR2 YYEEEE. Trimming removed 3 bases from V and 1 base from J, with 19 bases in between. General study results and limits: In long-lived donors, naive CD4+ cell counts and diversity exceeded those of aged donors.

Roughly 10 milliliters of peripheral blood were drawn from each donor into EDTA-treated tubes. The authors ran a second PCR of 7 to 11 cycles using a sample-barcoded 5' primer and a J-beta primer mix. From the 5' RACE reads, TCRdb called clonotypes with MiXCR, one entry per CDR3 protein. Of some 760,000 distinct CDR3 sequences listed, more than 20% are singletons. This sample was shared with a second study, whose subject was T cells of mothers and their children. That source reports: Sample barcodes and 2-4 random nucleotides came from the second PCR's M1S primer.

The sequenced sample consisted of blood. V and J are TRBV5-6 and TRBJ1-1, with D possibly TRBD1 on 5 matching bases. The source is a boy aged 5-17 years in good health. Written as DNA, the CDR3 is TGTGCCAGCAGCTATAAACTCACCTGGACACAGAACACTGAAGCTTTCTTT. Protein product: CASSYKLTWTQNTEAFF.